Listed here is a single T cell receptor beta chain. The antigen is undetermined. The sample's treatment: oral pan-JAK inhibitor, 5-10 mg twice daily. Sampling of alopecia areata patients yielded lesional scalp punch biopsies as well as peripheral blood. The data stem from a study of CD8+ T cells in alopecia areata. About the research overall: In an open-label trial, patients got 5 to 10 mg tofacitinib twice daily. Study results and caveats: It was lesional scalp, especially alopecia totalis/universalis, that showed higher clonality than normal scalp.

Trimming took off 2 bases at V and 4 bases at J, with 12 bases between the two ends. This CDR3 has 16 amino acids. Germline CDR1 reads MDHEN; CDR2 reads SYDVKM. Extraction and reverse transcription of RNA yielded cDNA as the sequencing template. The table came from immunoSEQ multiplex PCR; TCRdb's copy has only in-frame clones and leaves some out. The sample holds over 150,000 clones, about three fifths seen once. Sample: CD4+ T cells sorted from blood, taken at week 24, from a patient treated with tofacitinib. This TCR was recovered from a human donor with alopecia areata. This chain links TRBV28 with TRBJ2-6, with unresolved D. The DNA of the CDR3 is TGTGCCAGCAGTTTAATCGTTGGGGTCGGGGCCAACGTCCTGACTTTC. Its translation is CASSLIVGVGANVLTF.